This T cell receptor beta chain was identified during a study of metastatic and nonmetastatic thyroid tumors. Overall study: Samples came from malignant and benign thyroid patients, and repertoires were compared across blood and tumor or nodule tissue. Broader study findings: As reported, TCR beta diversity in blood and tumor was significantly higher in malignant thyroid tumors than in benign nodules.

As handled by the study authors: Building a distant-metastasis classifier for papillary thyroid cancer drew on CDR3 differences across clinicopathological groups. With MiXCR, TCRdb reprocessed the PCR reads. The V and J calls reflect TCRdb's pipeline rather than the authors' work. The sample includes 10,000 to 15,000 clones, about 25% of them seen just once. There were no patients who had received any treatment before thyroid surgery. To note about this clone: The antigen is undetermined.

The V gene's germline CDR1 is MNHEY and CDR2 SMNVEV (reference sequence). Trimming took 2 bases from V and 0 from J, leaving 1 base between them. The CDR3 has 13 residues. V gene TRBV27 combines with J gene TRBJ2-2, with no clear D. This receptor was obtained from a female donor with papillary thyroid cancer or a benign thyroid nodule (not recorded which). Some clones in this sample may be carry-over from other donors' samples. Sequencing was performed on blood. CDR3 loop: CASSLPNTGELFF. CDR3 in DNA: TGTGCCAGCAGTTTACCGAACACCGGGGAGCTGTTTTTT.